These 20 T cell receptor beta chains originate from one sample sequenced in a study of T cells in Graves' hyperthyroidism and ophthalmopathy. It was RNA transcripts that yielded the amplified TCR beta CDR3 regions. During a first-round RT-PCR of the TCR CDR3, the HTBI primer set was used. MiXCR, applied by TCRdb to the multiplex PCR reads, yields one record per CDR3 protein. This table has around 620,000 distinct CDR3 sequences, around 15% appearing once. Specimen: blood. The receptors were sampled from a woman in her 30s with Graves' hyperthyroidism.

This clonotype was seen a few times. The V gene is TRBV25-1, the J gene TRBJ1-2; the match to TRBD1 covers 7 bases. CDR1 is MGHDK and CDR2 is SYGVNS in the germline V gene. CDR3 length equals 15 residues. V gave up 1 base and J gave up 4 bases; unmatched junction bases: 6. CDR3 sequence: CASSEWRGGAYGYTF. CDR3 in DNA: TGTGCCAGCAGTGAATGGAGAGGGGGCGCCTATGGCTACACCTTC.

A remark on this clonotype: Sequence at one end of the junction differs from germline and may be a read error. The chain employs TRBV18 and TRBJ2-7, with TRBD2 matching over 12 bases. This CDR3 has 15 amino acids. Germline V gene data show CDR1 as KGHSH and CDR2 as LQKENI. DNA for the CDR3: TGTGCCAGCTCACTCTCACTAGCGGGAGGCGACGAGCATTACTTC. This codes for CASSLSLAGGDEHYF.

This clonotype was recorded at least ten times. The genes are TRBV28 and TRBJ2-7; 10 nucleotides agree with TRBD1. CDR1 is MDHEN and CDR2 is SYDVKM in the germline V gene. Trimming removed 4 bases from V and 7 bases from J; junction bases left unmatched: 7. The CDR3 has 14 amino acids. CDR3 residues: CASSSPGQGREQYF. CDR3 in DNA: TGTGCCAGCAGTTCCCCGGGACAGGGGCGAGAGCAGTACTTC.

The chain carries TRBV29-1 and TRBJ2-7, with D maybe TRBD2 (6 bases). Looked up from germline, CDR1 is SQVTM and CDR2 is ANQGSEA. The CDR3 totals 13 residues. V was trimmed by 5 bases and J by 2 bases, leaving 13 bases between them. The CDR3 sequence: CSVTIADTYEQYF. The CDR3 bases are TGCAGCGTTACTATAGCGGATACCTACGAGCAGTACTTC.

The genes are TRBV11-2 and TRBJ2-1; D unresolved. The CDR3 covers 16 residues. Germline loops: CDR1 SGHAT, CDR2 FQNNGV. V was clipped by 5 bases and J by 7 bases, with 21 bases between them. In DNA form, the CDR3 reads TGTGCCAGCAGCCAAGGCCCGGGTGACTCGGATAATGAGCAGTTCTTC. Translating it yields CASSQGPGDSDNEQFF.

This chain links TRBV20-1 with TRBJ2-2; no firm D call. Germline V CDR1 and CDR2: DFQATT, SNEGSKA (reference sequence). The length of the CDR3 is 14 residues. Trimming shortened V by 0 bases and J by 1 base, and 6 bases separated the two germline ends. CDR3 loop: CSARDGLNTGELFF. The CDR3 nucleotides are TGCAGTGCTAGAGATGGGCTGAACACCGGGGAGCTGTTTTTT.

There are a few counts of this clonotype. The CDR3 sequence is CASSFTSGKPYEQYF. The CDR3 coding sequence is TGTGCCAGCAGTTTCACTAGCGGAAAACCCTACGAGCAGTACTTC. J is TRBJ2-7 and V is TRBV27; 8 bases align to TRBD2. This CDR3 has 15 amino acids. Germline trimming cut 3 bases from V and 2 bases from J; bases unmatched to any gene: 6. Per germline, CDR1 MNHEY and CDR2 SMNVEV (reference sequence).

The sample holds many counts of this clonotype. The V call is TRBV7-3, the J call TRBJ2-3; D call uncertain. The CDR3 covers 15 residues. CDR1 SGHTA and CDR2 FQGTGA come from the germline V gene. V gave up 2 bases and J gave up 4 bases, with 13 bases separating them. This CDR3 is CASSLSSVQSDTQYF. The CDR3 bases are TGTGCCAGCAGCTTATCCAGTGTGCAGTCAGATACGCAGTATTTT.

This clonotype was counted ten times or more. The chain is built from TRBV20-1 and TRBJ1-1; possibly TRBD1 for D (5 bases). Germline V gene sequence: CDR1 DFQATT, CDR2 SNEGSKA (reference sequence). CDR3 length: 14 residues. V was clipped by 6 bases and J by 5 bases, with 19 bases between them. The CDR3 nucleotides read TGCAGTGCCACCGAGGGGAGCGATTGGACTGAAGCTTTCTTT. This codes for CSATEGSDWTEAFF.

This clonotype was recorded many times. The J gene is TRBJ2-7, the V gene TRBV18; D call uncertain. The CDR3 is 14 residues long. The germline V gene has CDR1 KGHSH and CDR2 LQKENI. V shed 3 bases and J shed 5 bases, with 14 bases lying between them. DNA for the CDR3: TGTGCCAGCTCACCGAGGCGGAATGTGCACGAGCAGTACTTC. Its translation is CASSPRRNVHEQYF.

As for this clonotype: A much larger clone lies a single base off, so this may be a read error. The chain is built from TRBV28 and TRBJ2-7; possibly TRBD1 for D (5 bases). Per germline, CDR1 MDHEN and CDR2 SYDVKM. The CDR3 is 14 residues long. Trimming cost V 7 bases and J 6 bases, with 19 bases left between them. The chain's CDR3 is CASIPSDNFCEQYF. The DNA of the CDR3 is TGTGCCAGCATCCCGTCGGACAACTTTTGCGAGCAGTACTTC.

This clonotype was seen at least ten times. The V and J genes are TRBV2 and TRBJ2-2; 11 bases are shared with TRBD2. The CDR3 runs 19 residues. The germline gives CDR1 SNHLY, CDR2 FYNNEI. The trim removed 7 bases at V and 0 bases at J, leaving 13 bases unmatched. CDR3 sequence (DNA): TGTGCCAGCATTTCCCCCGGGACTAGCGGAGGAGCGAACACCGGGGAGCTGTTTTTT. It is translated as CASISPGTSGGANTGELFF.

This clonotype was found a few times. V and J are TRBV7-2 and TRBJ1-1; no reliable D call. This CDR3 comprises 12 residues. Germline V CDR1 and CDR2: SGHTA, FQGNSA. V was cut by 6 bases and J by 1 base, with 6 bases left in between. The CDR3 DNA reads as TGTGCCAGCAGGAATTCGAACACTGAAGCTTTCTTT. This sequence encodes CASRNSNTEAFF.

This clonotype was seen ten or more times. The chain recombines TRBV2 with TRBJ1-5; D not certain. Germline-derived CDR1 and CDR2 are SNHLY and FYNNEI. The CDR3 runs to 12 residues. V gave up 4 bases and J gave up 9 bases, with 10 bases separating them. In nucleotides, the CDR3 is TGTGCCAGCAGTGTCGAAGGATCGCCCCAGCATTTT. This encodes CASSVEGSPQHF.

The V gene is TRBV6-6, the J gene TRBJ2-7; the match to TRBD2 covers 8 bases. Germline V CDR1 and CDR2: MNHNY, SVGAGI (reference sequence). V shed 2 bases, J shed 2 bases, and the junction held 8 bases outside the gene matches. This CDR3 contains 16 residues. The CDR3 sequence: CASSYGGTSGAYEQYF. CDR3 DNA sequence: TGTGCCAGCAGTTACGGAGGGACTAGTGGAGCCTACGAGCAGTACTTC.

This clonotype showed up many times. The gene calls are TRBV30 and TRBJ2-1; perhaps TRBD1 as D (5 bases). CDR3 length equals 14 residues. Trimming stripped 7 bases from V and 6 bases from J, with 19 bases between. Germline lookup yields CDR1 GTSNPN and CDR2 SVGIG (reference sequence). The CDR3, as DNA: TGTGCCTTCTCAGGGCGCTCAGACCTCAATGAGCAGTTCTTC. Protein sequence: CAFSGRSDLNEQFF.

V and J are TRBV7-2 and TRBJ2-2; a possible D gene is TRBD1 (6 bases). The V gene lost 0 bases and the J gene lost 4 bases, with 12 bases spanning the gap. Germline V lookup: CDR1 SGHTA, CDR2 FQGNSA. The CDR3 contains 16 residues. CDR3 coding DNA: TGTGCCAGCAGCTTAGCTTTCCAGGGGCGCACCGGGGAGCTGTTTTTT. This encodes CASSLAFQGRTGELFF.

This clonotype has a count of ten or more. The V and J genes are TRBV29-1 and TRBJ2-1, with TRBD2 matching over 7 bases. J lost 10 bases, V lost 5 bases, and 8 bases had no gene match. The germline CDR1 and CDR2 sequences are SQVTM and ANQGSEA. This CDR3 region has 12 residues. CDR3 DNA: TGCAGCGTTAGGGTTCACGGGGGGGAGCAGTTCTTC. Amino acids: CSVRVHGGEQFF.

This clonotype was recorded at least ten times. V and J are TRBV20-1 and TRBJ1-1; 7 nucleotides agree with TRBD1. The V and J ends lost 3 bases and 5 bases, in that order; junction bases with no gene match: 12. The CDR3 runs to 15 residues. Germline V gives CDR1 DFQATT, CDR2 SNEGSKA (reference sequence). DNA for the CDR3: TGCAGTGCTAGCCCCTCCCACAGGGGAGATACTGAAGCTTTCTTT. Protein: CSASPSHRGDTEAFF.

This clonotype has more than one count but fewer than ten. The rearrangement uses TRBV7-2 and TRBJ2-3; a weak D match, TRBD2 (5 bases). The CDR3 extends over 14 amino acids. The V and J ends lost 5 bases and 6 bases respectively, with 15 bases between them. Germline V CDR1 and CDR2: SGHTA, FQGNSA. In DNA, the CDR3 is TGTGCCAGCAGCCCACCACTAGTTCTGGATACGCAGTATTTT. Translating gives CASSPPLVLDTQYF. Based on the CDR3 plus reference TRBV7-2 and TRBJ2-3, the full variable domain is GAGVSQSPSNKVTEKGKDVELRCDPISGHTALYWYRQSLGQGLEFLIYFQGNSAPDKSGLPSDRFSAERTGGSVSTLTIQRTQQEDSAVYLCASSPPLVLDTQYFGPGTRLTVL.